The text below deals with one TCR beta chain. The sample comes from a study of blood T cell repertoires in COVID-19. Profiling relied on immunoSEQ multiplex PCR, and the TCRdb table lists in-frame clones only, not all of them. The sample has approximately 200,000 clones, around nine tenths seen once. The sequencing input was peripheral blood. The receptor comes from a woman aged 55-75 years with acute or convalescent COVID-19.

The CDR3 sequence: CASTQGVGPGEFQHF. The CDR3 DNA reads as TGTGCCAGTACCCAAGGAGTGGGACCAGGGGAGTTCCAGCATTTT. This chain links TRBV19 with TRBJ1-5, with a weak D call TRBD1 (6 bases). V was cut by 7 bases and J by 12 bases, with 25 bases left in between. The CDR3 extends over 15 amino acids. Germline CDR1 and CDR2: LNHDA and SQIVND (reference sequence).